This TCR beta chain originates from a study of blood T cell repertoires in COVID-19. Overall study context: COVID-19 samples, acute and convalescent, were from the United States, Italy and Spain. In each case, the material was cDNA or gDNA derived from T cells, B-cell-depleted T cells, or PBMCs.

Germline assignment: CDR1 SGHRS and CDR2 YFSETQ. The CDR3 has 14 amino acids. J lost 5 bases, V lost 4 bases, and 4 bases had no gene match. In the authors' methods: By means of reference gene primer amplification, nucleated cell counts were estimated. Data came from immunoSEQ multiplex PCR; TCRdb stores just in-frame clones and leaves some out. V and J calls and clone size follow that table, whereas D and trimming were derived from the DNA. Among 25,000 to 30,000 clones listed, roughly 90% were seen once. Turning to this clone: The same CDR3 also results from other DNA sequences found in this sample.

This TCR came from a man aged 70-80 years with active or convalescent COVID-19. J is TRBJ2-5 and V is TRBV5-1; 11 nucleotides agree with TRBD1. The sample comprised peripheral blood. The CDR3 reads CASSGQGARETQYF. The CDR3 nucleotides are TGCGCCAGCAGCGGACAGGGGGCGCGGGAGACCCAGTACTTC.